These T cell receptor beta chains were read from a single sample in a study of CD8+CD57+ T cells in acquired aplastic anemia. TCRdb re-derived calls from the reads in MiXCR, one entry per CDR3 protein. In the table there are fewer than 200,000 distinct CDR3 sequences, 60% to 70% of which are singletons. The sequenced sample consisted of sorted CD4+, CD8+, or CD8+CD57+ T cells (not recorded which) from PBMCs. These receptors all stem from a human donor in good health. Both conserved end residues are part of each CDR3. D genes are given only for firm matches. The size of a clone is reported for some rows only, either as once, few or many, or as a class for expanded clones.

. | . | 13 | TRBJ1-5 | TRBV2 | TGTGCCAGCAGTCCCTTAGACCACCAGCCCCAGCATTTT | CASSPLDHQPQHF
TRBD1 | . | 20 | TRBJ2-6 | TRBV5-1 | TGTGCCAGCAGCACCACTTTCGGGACAGCAGCTTTCTCTGGGGCCAACGTCCTGACTTTC | CASSTTFGTAAFSGANVLTF
TRBD1 | . | 15 | TRBJ2-7 | TRBV5-1 | TGCGCCAGCAGCCCTAAACAGGGGCCATCCTACGAGCAGTACTTC | CASSPKQGPSYEQYF
TRBD1 | many | 16 | TRBJ2-1 | TRBV7-2 | TGTGCCAGCAGCTTAGTACCCGGGACAGGGGCTTATGAGCAGTTCTTC | CASSLVPGTGAYEQFF
TRBD1 | once | 16 | TRBJ1-1 | TRBV7-8 | TGTGCCAGCAGCTTATCGACAGGGAGGGGTAACACTGAAGCTTTCTTT | CASSLSTGRGNTEAFF
. | . | 12 | TRBJ2-7 | TRBV7-8 | TGTGCCAGCAGCTTTTCGGTTTACGAGCAGTACTTC | CASSFSVYEQYF
. | few | 14 | TRBJ2-6 | TRBV2 | TGTGCCAGCAGTGAGAGCTCTGGGGCCAGCGTCCTGACTTTC | CASSESSGASVLTF
. | once | 13 | TRBJ1-1 | TRBV29-1 | TGCAGCGTGGGGGGCGGGGGGTACACTGAAGCTTTCTTT | CSVGGGGYTEAFF
. | . | 13 | TRBJ1-5 | TRBV10-3 | . | CATRGRGRLHLRF
. | . | 16 | TRBJ1-5 | TRBV19 | TGTGCCAGTAGTATTCGGAGTGGGAGTAGCAATCAGCCCCAGCATTTT | CASSIRSGSSNQPQHF